The clone carrying this T cell receptor (beta chain) has just one count. The time point is: cycle 4 day 1 (C4D1), after 6 weeks of nivolumab. Each and every patient relapsed after autologous stem cell transplantation, and patients got differing brentuximab vedotin exposure. It was by magnetic negative selection that CD4+ T cells were purified from thawed PBMCs. These data are taken from a study of PD-1 blockade in classical Hodgkin lymphoma. TCRdb keeps only in-frame clones here, not all; method: immunoSEQ multiplex PCR. Here the sample spans tens of thousands of clones, around 68% being singletons. The sample was CD4+ T cells from blood, taken before the fourth cycle of nivolumab. The receptor's source is a human donor with classical Hodgkin lymphoma.

The CDR3 loop reads CASSMEGRGNQPQHF. CDR3 coding DNA: TGTGCCAGTAGTATGGAGGGTAGGGGCAATCAGCCCCAGCATTTT. The chain recombines TRBV19 with TRBJ1-5; D is unclear. CDR3 size: 15 residues. CDR1 is LNHDA and CDR2 is SQIVND in the germline V gene (reference sequence). V was pared by 3 bases and J by 2 bases, with 11 bases between.